The 19 T cell receptor beta chains in this list originate from one sample, sequenced in a study of blood T cell repertoires in COVID-19. The protocol was immunoSEQ multiplex PCR, while the TCRdb copy is restricted to in-frame clones and leaves out a portion. Counted here are 100,000 to 150,000 clones, 80% to 90% occurring once; the ten biggest clones make up less than 30%. Material: peripheral blood. All receptors come from a man in his sixties or seventies with active or convalescent COVID-19.

This chain connects TRBV9 to TRBJ2-3; 10 bases map to TRBD2. Looked up from germline, CDR1 is SGDLS and CDR2 is YYNGEE. The V and J ends lost 4 bases and 0 bases, in that order; junction bases with no gene match: 11. This CDR3 is 18 amino acids long. Here the CDR3 reads CASSLQGLAADSTDTQYF. Written as DNA, the CDR3 is TGTGCCAGCAGCCTCCAAGGACTAGCGGCCGATAGCACAGATACGCAGTATTTT. Complete variable domain (other parts from reference TRBV9 and TRBJ2-3): DSGVTQTPKHLITATGQRVTLRCSPRSGDLSVYWYQQSLDQGLQFLIQYYNGEERAKGNILERFSAQQFPDLHSELNLSSLELGDSALYFCASSLQGLAADSTDTQYFGPGTRLTVL.

This chain links TRBV2 with TRBJ1-2, with D possibly being TRBD1 (5 bases). The V gene's germline CDR1 is SNHLY and CDR2 FYNNEI. This CDR3 has 14 amino acids. V dropped 5 bases and J dropped 2 bases, with 12 bases sitting between them. The CDR3 here is CASSRARENYGYTF. The CDR3 DNA reads as TGTGCCAGCAGTAGGGCCAGGGAAAACTATGGCTACACCTTC.

This chain uses TRBV28 with TRBJ2-5, with TRBD2 as a possible D gene (5 bases). Looked up from germline, CDR1 is MDHEN and CDR2 is SYDVKM. The CDR3 loop spans 12 amino acids. V lost 7 bases and J lost 7, with 13 bases in between. The CDR3 sequence is CASTLPRGTQYF. CDR3 nucleotide sequence: TGTGCCAGCACCCTCCCTCGGGGGACCCAGTACTTC.

This chain connects TRBV27 to TRBJ1-5, with TRBD1 as a possible D gene (5 bases). Germline V lookup: CDR1 MNHEY, CDR2 SMNVEV (reference sequence). V was pared by 5 bases and J by 0 bases, with 11 bases between. The CDR3 contains 15 residues. As DNA, the CDR3 is TGTGCCAGCAGTGAGGCAGGGAATAGCAATCAGCCCCAGCATTTT. Protein sequence: CASSEAGNSNQPQHF.

The sample holds one count of this clone. The chain is built from TRBV6-5 and TRBJ2-2, with a possible D match to TRBD2 (6 bases). This CDR3 has 15 residues. V dropped 6 bases and J dropped 0 bases, with 11 bases sitting between them. CDR1 and CDR2 (germline): MNHEY, SVGAGI. The CDR3, as DNA: TGTGCCAGCAGACTCGGGACTTCGAACACCGGGGAGCTGTTTTTT. Protein sequence: CASRLGTSNTGELFF.

The chain carries TRBV28 and TRBJ1-2, with TRBD1 matching over 8 bases. The CDR3 is 12 residues long. Trimming at V came to 7 bases and at J to 6 bases, leaving 4 bases not matched to a gene. Germline V gene sequence: CDR1 MDHEN, CDR2 SYDVKM. CDR3 protein: CASTTTGDGYTF. DNA for the CDR3: TGTGCCAGCACCACGACAGGGGATGGCTACACCTTC.

The rearrangement links TRBV3-1 (or the pseudogene TRBV3-2) to TRBJ2-2; D ambiguous. Germline V gene sequence: CDR1 LGHDT, CDR2 YNNKEL (reference sequence). V lost 5 bases and J 5 bases, leaving 15 bases between the germline ends. The CDR3 has 15 amino acids. The CDR3 here is CASSTSPGPTGELFF. The CDR3 nucleotides are TGTGCCAGCAGCACCTCTCCGGGTCCAACCGGGGAGCTGTTTTTT.

A single count supports this clone. J is TRBJ2-5 and V is TRBV11-1; possible D gene TRBD1, 6 bases. This CDR3 region has 14 residues. V gave up 4 bases and J gave up 3 bases, with 12 bases separating them. Germline CDR1 and CDR2: SGHAT and FQDESV (reference sequence). The CDR3 DNA sequence: TGTGCCAGCAGCTGGGGCCGGACAGAAGAGACCCAGTACTTC. It specifies CASSWGRTEETQYF.

This rearrangement joins TRBV2 to TRBJ2-7; 9 nucleotides align to TRBD1. Germline V gene sequence: CDR1 SNHLY, CDR2 FYNNEI. Trimming removed 6 bases from V and 6 bases from J; junction bases left unmatched: 12. This CDR3 is 15 amino acids long. This chain's CDR3 is CASRRAGTGTGEQYF. The CDR3 DNA sequence: TGTGCCAGCAGAAGAGCCGGGACAGGGACTGGCGAGCAGTACTTC. The variable domain in full, completed from reference TRBV2 and TRBJ2-7, reads EPEVTQTPSHQVTQMGQEVILRCVPISNHLYFYWYRQILGQKVEFLVSFYNNEISEKSEIFDDQFSVERPDGSNFTLKIRSTKLEDSAMYFCASRRAGTGTGEQYFGPGTRLTVT.

The chain uses TRBV11-2 and TRBJ2-7, with 7 bases identical to TRBD2. Germline CDR1 and CDR2: SGHAT and FQNNGV. The CDR3 totals 16 residues. The J segment lost 2 bases and the V segment lost 5 bases, leaving 12 bases of the junction unmatched. In nucleotides, the CDR3 is TGTGCCAGCAGCCTAGGCGGGAGATTCCGCACCTACGAGCAGTACTTC. This gives the protein CASSLGGRFRTYEQYF. Looking up the rest from reference TRBV11-2 and TRBJ2-7 gives the full variable domain: EAGVAQSPRYKIIEKRQSVAFWCNPISGHATLYWYQQILGQGPKLLIQFQNNGVVDDSQLPKDRFSAERLKGVDSTLKIQPAKLEDSAVYLCASSLGGRFRTYEQYFGPGTRLTVT.

The CDR3 reads CASSSDLDTQYF. CDR3 nucleotides: TGCGCCAGCAGCTCGGACTTGGATACGCAGTATTTT. V usage is TRBV5-1 and J usage is TRBJ2-3; D is possibly TRBD2 (5 bases). Trimming cost V 3 bases and J 6 bases, with 8 bases left between them. Germline V gene data show CDR1 as SGHRS and CDR2 as YFSETQ. The CDR3 length is 12 residues.

The sample holds a few counts of this clone. The chain links TRBV7-9 to TRBJ2-1; TRBD2 matches 10 bases. The ends lost 5 bases at V and 8 bases at J; junction bases unmatched: 12. This CDR3 region has 16 residues. The V gene's germline CDR1 is SEHNR and CDR2 FQNEAQ (reference sequence). The CDR3 nucleotides are TGTGCCAGCAGCGTCACCCTAGCGGGAGTGATCGATGAGCAGTTCTTC. This codes for CASSVTLAGVIDEQFF. Combining the CDR3 with reference TRBV7-9 and TRBJ2-1 gives the whole variable domain DTGVSQNPRHKITKRGQNVTFRCDPISEHNRLYWYRQTLGQGPEFLTYFQNEAQLEKSRLLSDRFSAERPKGSFSTLEIQRTEQGDSAMYLCASSVTLAGVIDEQFFGPGTRLTVL.

The chain joins TRBV27 to TRBJ1-6; D perhaps matches TRBD1 (5 bases). The V end was cut by 2 bases, the J end by 7 bases, with 9 bases between. Per germline, CDR1 MNHEY and CDR2 SMNVEV (reference sequence). This CDR3 is 14 amino acids long. The CDR3 reads CASSLRGGNSPLHF. The CDR3 nucleotides read TGTGCCAGCAGTTTACGGGGGGGGAATTCACCCCTCCACTTT.

Only a few counts were recorded for this clone. The chain links TRBV19 to TRBJ2-3; tentative D call: TRBD1 (6 bases). The CDR3 loop spans 15 amino acids. V was pared by 11 bases and J by 9 bases, with 27 bases between. Looked up from germline, CDR1 is LNHDA and CDR2 is SQIVND (reference sequence). The chain's CDR3 is CASQKGVLQGRTQYF. CDR3 sequence (DNA): TGTGCCTCACAAAAGGGGGTGTTACAGGGACGCACGCAGTATTTT.

This CDR3 reads CASSPHRSYEQYF. As DNA, the CDR3 is TGTGCCAGCTCACCCCACAGGTCCTACGAGCAGTACTTC. This chain links TRBV18 with TRBJ2-7; D is possibly TRBD1 (5 bases). The V end lost 3 bases, the J end lost 1 base, and 7 bases lay between the germline ends. The CDR3 runs to 13 residues. Germline V lookup: CDR1 KGHSH, CDR2 LQKENI.

The chain is built from TRBV11-1 and TRBJ2-1; D is uncertain. The V gene lost 2 bases and the J gene lost 8 bases, with 10 bases spanning the gap. The CDR3 is 13 residues long. Germline loops: CDR1 SGHAT, CDR2 FQDESV (reference sequence). CDR3 region: CASSLRLRDEQFF. DNA for the CDR3: TGTGCCAGCAGCTTACGTCTCCGCGATGAGCAGTTCTTC.

The chain has TRBV5-6 and TRBJ2-5; 12 positions match TRBD2. From germline, CDR1 is SGHDT and CDR2 YYEEEE. The CDR3 is made up of 17 amino acids. V trimming: 0 bases; J trimming: 4 bases; junction bases outside the gene matches: 7. The CDR3 bases are TGTGCCAGCAGCTTGGGTCTAGCGGGAGGGTTCAGAGAGACCCAGTACTTC. Protein product: CASSLGLAGGFRETQYF.

The rearrangement uses TRBV10-3 and TRBJ2-5; a possible D gene is TRBD1 (5 bases). From germline, CDR1 is ENHRY and CDR2 SYGVKD. The V and J ends lost 5 bases and 5 bases respectively, with 9 bases between them. The CDR3 consists of 12 residues. The CDR3 sequence is CAISKGQETQYF. DNA of the CDR3: TGTGCCATCAGTAAGGGGCAGGAGACCCAGTACTTC.

This clone turned up a few times. The chain carries TRBV28 and TRBJ1-5, with 8 nucleotides matching TRBD1. Unmatched junction bases numbered 5, after V lost 6 bases and J lost 1 base. The CDR3 is 15 residues long. CDR1 is MDHEN and CDR2 is SYDVKM in the germline V gene. DNA for the CDR3: TGTGCCAGCAGACGTACAGGGGGAAGCAATCAGCCCCAGCATTTT. The encoded protein is CASRRTGGSNQPQHF.